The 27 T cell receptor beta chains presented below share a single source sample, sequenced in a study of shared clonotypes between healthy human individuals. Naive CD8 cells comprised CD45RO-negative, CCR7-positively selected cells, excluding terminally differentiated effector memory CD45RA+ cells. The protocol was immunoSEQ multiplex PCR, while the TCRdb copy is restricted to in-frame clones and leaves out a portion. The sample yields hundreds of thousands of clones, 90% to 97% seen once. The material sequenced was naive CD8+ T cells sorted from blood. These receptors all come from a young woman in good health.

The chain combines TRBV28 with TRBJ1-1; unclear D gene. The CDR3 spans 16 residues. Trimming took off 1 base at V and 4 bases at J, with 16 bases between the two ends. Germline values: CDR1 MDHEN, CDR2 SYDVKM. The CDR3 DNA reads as TGTGCCAGCAGTTTATTGTTAGTGACGGCGGTCACTGAAGCTTTCTTT. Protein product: CASSLLLVTAVTEAFF.

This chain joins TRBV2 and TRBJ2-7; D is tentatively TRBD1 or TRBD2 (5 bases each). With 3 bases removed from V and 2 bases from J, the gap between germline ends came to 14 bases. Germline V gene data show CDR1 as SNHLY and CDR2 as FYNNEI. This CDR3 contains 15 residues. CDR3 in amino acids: CASSEGRDNTYEQYF. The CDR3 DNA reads TGTGCCAGCAGTGAGGGACGCGACAACACCTACGAGCAGTACTTC.

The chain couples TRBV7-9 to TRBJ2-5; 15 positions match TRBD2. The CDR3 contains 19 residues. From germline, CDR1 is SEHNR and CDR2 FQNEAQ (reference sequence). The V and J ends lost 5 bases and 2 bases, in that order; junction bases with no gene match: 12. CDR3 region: CASSERTSGRAIGQETQYF. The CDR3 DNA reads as TGTGCCAGCAGCGAGCGGACTAGCGGGAGGGCCATAGGTCAAGAGACCCAGTACTTC.

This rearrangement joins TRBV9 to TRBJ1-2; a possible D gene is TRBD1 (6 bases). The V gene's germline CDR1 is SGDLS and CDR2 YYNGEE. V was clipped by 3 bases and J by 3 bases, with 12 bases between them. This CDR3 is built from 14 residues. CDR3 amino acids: CASSERRGYYGYTF. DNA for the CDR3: TGTGCCAGCAGCGAAAGGAGGGGGTACTATGGCTACACCTTC. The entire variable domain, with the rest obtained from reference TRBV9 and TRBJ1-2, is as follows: DSGVTQTPKHLITATGQRVTLRCSPRSGDLSVYWYQQSLDQGLQFLIQYYNGEERAKGNILERFSAQQFPDLHSELNLSSLELGDSALYFCASSERRGYYGYTFGSGTRLTVV.

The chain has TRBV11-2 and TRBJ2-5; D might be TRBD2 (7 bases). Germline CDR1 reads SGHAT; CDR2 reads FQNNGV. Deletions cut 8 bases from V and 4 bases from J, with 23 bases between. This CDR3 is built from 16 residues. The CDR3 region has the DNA TGTGCCAGCGAGACCGGGGGGCTTCCCGTTCGAGAGACCCAGTACTTC. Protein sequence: CASETGGLPVRETQYF.

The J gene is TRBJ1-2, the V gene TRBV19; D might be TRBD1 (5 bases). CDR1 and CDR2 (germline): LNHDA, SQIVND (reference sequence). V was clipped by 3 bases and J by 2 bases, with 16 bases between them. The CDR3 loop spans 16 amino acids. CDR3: CASSIPGQVLNYGYTF. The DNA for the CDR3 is TGTGCCAGTAGTATTCCAGGGCAAGTCTTAAACTATGGCTACACCTTC. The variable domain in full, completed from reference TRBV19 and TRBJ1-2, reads DGGITQSPKYLFRKEGQNVTLSCEQNLNHDAMYWYRQDPGQGLRLIYYSQIVNDFQKGDIAEGYSVSREKKESFPLTVTSAQKNPTAFYLCASSIPGQVLNYGYTFGSGTRLTVV.

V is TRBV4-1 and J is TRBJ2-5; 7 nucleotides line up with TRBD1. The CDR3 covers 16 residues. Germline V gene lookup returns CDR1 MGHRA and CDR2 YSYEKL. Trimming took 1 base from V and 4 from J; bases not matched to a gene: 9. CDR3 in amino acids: CASSQAPPDRAETQYF. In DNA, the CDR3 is TGCGCCAGCAGCCAAGCCCCTCCCGACAGGGCAGAGACCCAGTACTTC.

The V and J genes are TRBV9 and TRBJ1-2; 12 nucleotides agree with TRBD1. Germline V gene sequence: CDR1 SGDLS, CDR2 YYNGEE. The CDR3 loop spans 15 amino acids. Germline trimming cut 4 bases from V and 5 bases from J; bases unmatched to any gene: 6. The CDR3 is CASSPGTGGAYGYTF. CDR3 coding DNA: TGTGCCAGCAGCCCCGGGACAGGGGGCGCATATGGCTACACCTTC. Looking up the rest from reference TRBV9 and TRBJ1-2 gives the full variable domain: DSGVTQTPKHLITATGQRVTLRCSPRSGDLSVYWYQQSLDQGLQFLIQYYNGEERAKGNILERFSAQQFPDLHSELNLSSLELGDSALYFCASSPGTGGAYGYTFGSGTRLTVV.

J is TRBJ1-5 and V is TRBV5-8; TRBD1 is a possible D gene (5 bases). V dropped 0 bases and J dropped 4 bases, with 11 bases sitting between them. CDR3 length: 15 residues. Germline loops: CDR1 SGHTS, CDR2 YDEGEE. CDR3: CASSLGGGVNQPQHF. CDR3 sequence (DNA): TGTGCCAGCAGCTTGGGCGGGGGAGTTAATCAGCCCCAGCATTTT.

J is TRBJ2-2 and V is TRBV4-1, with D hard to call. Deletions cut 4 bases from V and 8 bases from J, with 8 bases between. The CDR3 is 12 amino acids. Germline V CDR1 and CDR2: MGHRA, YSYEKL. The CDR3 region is CASSPIGGELFF. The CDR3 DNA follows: TGCGCCAGCAGCCCGATCGGGGGGGAGCTGTTTTTT.

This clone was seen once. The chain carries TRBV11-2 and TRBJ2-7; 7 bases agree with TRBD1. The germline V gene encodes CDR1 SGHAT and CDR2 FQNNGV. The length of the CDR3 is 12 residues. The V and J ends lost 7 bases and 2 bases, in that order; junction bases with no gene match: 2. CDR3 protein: CASNDRAYEQYF. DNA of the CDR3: TGTGCCAGCAACGACAGGGCCTACGAGCAGTACTTC.

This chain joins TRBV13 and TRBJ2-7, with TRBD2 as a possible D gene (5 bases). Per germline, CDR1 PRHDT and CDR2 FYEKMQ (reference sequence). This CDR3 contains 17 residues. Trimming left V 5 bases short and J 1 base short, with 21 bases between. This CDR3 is CASSPGWLAGTSYEQYF. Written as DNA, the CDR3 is TGTGCCAGCAGCCCGGGGTGGCTAGCCGGCACGTCCTACGAGCAGTACTTC.

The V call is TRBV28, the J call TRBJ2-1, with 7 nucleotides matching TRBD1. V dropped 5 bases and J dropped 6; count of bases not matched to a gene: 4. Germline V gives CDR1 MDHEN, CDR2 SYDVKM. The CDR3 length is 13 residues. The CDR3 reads CASSEGQTNEQFF. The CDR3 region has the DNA TGTGCCAGCAGTGAGGGACAGACCAATGAGCAGTTCTTC.

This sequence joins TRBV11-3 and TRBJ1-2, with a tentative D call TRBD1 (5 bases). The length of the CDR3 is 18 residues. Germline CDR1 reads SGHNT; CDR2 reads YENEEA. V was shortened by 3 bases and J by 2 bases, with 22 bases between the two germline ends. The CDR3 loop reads CASSFRGFAELTNYGYTF. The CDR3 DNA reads TGTGCCAGCAGCTTTCGGGGGTTTGCCGAACTTACCAACTATGGCTACACCTTC.

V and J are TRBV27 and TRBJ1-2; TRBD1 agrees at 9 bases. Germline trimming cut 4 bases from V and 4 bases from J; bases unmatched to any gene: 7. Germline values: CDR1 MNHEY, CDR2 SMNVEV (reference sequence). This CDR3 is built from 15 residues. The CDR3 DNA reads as TGTGCCAGCAGTTATACAGGGGGCCTCCTCTATGGCTACACCTTC. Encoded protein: CASSYTGGLLYGYTF.

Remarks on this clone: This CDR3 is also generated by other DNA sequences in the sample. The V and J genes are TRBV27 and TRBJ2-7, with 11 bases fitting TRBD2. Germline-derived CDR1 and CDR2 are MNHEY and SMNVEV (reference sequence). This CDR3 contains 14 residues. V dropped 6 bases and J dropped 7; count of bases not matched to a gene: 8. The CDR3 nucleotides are TGTGCCAGCAGGTTAGCGGGAGGGCCGGGAGAGCAGTACTTC. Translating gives CASRLAGGPGEQYF.

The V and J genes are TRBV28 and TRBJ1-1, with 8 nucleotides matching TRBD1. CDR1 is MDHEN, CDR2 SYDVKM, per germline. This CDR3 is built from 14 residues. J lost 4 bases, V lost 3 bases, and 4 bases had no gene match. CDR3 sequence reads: CASSFPTGGTEAFF. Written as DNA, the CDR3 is TGTGCCAGCAGTTTCCCCACAGGGGGCACTGAAGCTTTCTTT.

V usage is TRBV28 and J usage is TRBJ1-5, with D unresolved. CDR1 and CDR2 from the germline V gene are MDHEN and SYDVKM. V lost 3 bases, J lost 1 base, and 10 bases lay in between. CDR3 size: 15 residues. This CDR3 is CASSLLGLSNQPQHF. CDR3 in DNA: TGTGCCAGCAGTTTGCTAGGGCTCAGCAATCAGCCCCAGCATTTT.

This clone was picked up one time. For the CDR3, the DNA is TGTGCCAGCAGCGATCCGGGGGGCTACGAGCAGTACTTC. Its protein product is CASSDPGGYEQYF. V is TRBV7-9 and J is TRBJ2-7, with 7 bases that match TRBD2. Germline CDR1 is SEHNR and CDR2 is FQNEAQ (reference sequence). This CDR3 has 13 residues. The junction had 4 bases not matched to a gene; V was cut back by 5 bases and J by 3 bases. The full variable domain, completed using reference TRBV7-9 and TRBJ2-7, is DTGVSQNPRHKITKRGQNVTFRCDPISEHNRLYWYRQTLGQGPEFLTYFQNEAQLEKSRLLSDRFSAERPKGSFSTLEIQRTEQGDSAMYLCASSDPGGYEQYFGPGTRLTVT.

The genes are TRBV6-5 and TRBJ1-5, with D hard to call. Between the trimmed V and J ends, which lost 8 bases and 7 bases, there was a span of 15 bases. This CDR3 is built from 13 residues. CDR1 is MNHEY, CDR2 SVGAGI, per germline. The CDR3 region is CASSLRGWQPQHF. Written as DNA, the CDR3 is TGTGCCAGCTCCCTCCGAGGGTGGCAGCCCCAGCATTTT.

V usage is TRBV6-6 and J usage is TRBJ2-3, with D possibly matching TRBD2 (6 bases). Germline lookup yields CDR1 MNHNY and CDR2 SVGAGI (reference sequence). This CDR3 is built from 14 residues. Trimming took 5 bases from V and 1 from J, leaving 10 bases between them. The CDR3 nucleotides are TGTGCCAGCAGTACCGGCGGGGGCACAGATACGCAGTATTTT. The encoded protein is CASSTGGGTDTQYF.

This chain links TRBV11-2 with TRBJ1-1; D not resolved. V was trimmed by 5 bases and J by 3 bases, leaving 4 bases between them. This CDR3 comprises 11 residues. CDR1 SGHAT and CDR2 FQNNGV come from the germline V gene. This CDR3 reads CASSLYTEAFF. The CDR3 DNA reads TGTGCCAGCAGCCTTTACACTGAAGCTTTCTTT.

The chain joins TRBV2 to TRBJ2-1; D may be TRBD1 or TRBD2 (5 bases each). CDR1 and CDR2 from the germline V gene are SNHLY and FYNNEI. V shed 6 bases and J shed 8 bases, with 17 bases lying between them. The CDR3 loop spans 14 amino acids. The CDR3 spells CASRPGQLGDEQFF. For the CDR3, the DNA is TGTGCCAGCAGGCCGGGTCAATTGGGGGATGAGCAGTTCTTC.

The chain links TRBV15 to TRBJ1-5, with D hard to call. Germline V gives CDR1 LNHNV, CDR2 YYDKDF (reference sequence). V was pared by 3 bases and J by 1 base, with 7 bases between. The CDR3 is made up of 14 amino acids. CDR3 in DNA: TGTGCCACCAGCAGTATCATGAGCAATCAGCCCCAGCATTTT. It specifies CATSSIMSNQPQHF.

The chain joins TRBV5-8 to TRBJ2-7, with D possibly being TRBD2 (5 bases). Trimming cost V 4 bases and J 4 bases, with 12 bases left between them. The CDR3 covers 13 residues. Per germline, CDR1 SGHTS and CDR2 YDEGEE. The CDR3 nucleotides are TGTGCCAGCAGCCTGGGTAGGGAGTACGAGCAGTACTTC. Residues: CASSLGREYEQYF.

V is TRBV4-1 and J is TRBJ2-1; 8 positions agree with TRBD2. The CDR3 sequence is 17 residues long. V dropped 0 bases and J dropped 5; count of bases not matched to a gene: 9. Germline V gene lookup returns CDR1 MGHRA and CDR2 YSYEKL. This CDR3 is CASSQDAWTSSNNEQFF. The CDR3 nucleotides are TGCGCCAGCAGCCAAGATGCGTGGACTAGCAGTAACAATGAGCAGTTCTTC.

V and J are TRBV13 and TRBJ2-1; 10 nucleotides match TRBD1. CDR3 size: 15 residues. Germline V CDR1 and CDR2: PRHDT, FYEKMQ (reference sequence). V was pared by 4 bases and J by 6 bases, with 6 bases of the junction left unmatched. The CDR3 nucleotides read TGTGCCAGCAGCTCCGACAGGGGGCAGATCAATGAGCAGTTCTTC. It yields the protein CASSSDRGQINEQFF.